These 8 T cell receptor beta chains were all obtained from the same sample, sequenced in a study of tumor and adjacent non-tumor tissue in lung cancer. The template was RNA from unsorted bulk tissue. Distant lung tissue was collected more than 3 cm away from the tumor edge. Three rounds of nested PCR, following a modified ARM-PCR protocol, produced the TCRbeta library. TCRdb reprocessed the multiplex PCR reads with MiXCR, giving one entry per CDR3 protein. The table includes roughly 70,000 distinct CDR3 sequences, 55% to 70% detected once. Sequenced: distant non-tumor lung tissue. The receptors derive from a woman aged 45-65 years with non-small cell lung cancer.

Of note for this clonotype: At one boundary the junction diverges from the germline segment, which might be a read error. The chain combines TRBV12-3 or TRBV12-4 with TRBJ1-2; D remains unclear. The CDR3 is 12 residues long. CDR3 DNA: TGTGCCAGCAGTTTACAGATCTATGGCCACACCTTC. This translates into CASSLQIYGHTF.

On this clonotype itself: An end of the junction differs from the germline gene, which may be a read error. V gene TRBV4-2 combines with J gene TRBJ1-6; D is perhaps TRBD1 (5 bases). From germline, CDR1 is LGHNA and CDR2 YNFKEQ. The CDR3 loop spans 16 amino acids. The CDR3 sequence: CASSQEHGQFNSPFHF. The CDR3 coding sequence is TGTGCCAGCAGCCAAGAACACGGACAATTTAATTCACCCTTCCACTTT.

Regarding this clonotype: An end of the junction differs from the germline gene, which may be a read error. The chain carries TRBV6-6 and TRBJ1-4; unclear D gene. The germline V gene has CDR1 MNHNY and CDR2 SVGAGI (reference sequence). This CDR3 comprises 15 residues. The chain's CDR3 is CTSRTRVSLSEKLFF. The CDR3 DNA follows: TGTACCAGCAGGACCCGAGTAAGCCTGAGTGAAAAGCTGTTTTTT.

CDR3 in amino acids: CASSLTQRPNNQPQHF. The CDR3 bases are TGTGCCAGCAGTCTAACTCAGAGGCCTAACAATCAGCCCCAGCATTTT. The chain employs TRBV28 and TRBJ1-5; D remains ambiguous. V was cut by 5 bases and J by 3 bases, with 17 bases left in between. The germline CDR1 and CDR2 sequences are MDHEN and SYDVKM. The CDR3 spans 16 residues.

At least ten counts were recorded for this clonotype. The gene calls are TRBV6-5 and TRBJ1-3; a weak D match, TRBD1 (6 bases). Trimming removed 8 bases from V and 0 bases from J, with 11 bases in between. The CDR3 loop spans 14 amino acids. CDR1 is MNHEY, CDR2 SVGAGI, per germline. CDR3 DNA sequence: TGTGCCAGCGGACAGTCATCCTCTGGAAACACCATATATTTT. This codes for CASGQSSSGNTIYF.

In regard to this clonotype: A much larger clone lies a single base off, so this may be a read error. The V and J genes are TRBV10-3 and TRBJ1-5, with 7 nucleotides matching TRBD1. The CDR3 runs to 14 residues. Germline CDR1 reads ENHRY; CDR2 reads SYGVKD. The trim removed 7 bases at V and 4 bases at J, leaving 7 bases unmatched. CDR3 DNA sequence: TGTGCCATCAATGTAGGGGGCGAAAATCAGCCCCAGCATTTT. This encodes CAINVGGENQPQHF.

In regard to this clonotype: A read error may be the cause here, since a much bigger clone is one base away. This chain uses TRBV29-1 with TRBJ2-1, with TRBD2 identical over 11 bases. Germline-derived CDR1 and CDR2 are SQVTM and ANQGSEA. The junction had 7 bases not matched to a gene; V was cut back by 3 bases and J by 6 bases. This CDR3 comprises 15 residues. This CDR3 reads CSVDSRLAGRNEQFF. Written as DNA, the CDR3 is TGCAGCGTTGACTCCAGACTAGCGGGACGCAATGAGCAGTTCTTC.

This clonotype has a count of ten or more. This rearrangement joins TRBV20-1 to TRBJ1-1; the D gene is possibly TRBD1 (5 bases). Trimming shortened V by 4 bases and J by 0 bases, and 24 bases separated the two germline ends. Germline V lookup: CDR1 DFQATT, CDR2 SNEGSKA (reference sequence). This CDR3 contains 18 residues. Here the CDR3 reads CSAKRGLRVTPLNTEAFF. The CDR3, as DNA: TGCAGTGCTAAAAGGGGCCTTCGGGTGACACCCTTGAACACTGAAGCTTTCTTT.